This T cell receptor (beta chain) derives from a study of blood T cell repertoires in COVID-19. Turning to the study itself: Samples came from the United States, Italy and Spain, spanning acute and convalescent COVID-19. T cells, B-cell-depleted T cells, or PBMCs supplied cDNA or gDNA.

Cohort placement rested on clinical history that participants reported themselves. In the authors' methods: Researchers report that nucleated cell counts were estimated from reference gene primer amplification. The table came from immunoSEQ multiplex PCR; TCRdb's copy has only in-frame clones and leaves some out. The V and J calls and clone size were taken over from that table, and D and trimming were inferred from the DNA. Among 200,000 or so clones listed, approximately 92% were seen once. Sequenced input: PBMCs or T cells enriched from blood (not recorded which). The sequence derives from a young woman in a cohort exposed to, infected with or recovered from COVID-19 (not recorded which).

CDR3 nucleotide sequence: TGTGCCAGCAGCGCGCCGGGACAGGGTTACGAGCAGTACTTC. Amino acid sequence: CASSAPGQGYEQYF. V and J are TRBV9 and TRBJ2-7, with 9 bases aligning to TRBD1. The CDR3 is 14 residues long. The trim removed 3 bases at V and 4 bases at J, leaving 5 bases unmatched. Germline V gene data show CDR1 as SGDLS and CDR2 as YYNGEE. Full variable domain (outside the CDR3, taken from reference TRBV9 and TRBJ2-7): DSGVTQTPKHLITATGQRVTLRCSPRSGDLSVYWYQQSLDQGLQFLIQYYNGEERAKGNILERFSAQQFPDLHSELNLSSLELGDSALYFCASSAPGQGYEQYFGPGTRLTVT.